A single sample gave rise to the 31 T cell receptor beta chains below, sequenced in a study of regulatory T cells in long-lasting Graves disease. Construction of the TCR beta libraries employed iRepertoire HTBI primers in conjunction with Arm-PCR of CDR3 regions. One entry per CDR3 protein results from TCRdb running MiXCR on the multiplex PCR reads. The repertoire holds hundreds of thousands of distinct CDR3 sequences, with about 22% as singletons. Sample time point: persistent/refractory GD, antithyroid drugs over 5 years with positive TRAb. There was RNA extracted from PBMCs, and the TCR library was made from it. Sequenced material: peripheral blood mononuclear cells (PBMCs), taken when the disease was refractory, from a patient treated with antithyroid drugs. The receptors were sampled from a female donor with Graves disease.

This clonotype was observed many times. The chain carries TRBV29-1 and TRBJ1-6; D ambiguous. CDR3 length: 12 residues. Trimming pared 5 bases from V and 10 bases from J, leaving 12 bases between. Per germline, CDR1 SQVTM and CDR2 ANQGSEA. CDR3 DNA: TGCAGCGTTCAGGTTGGGAAGTCACCCCTCCACTTT. Its translation is CSVQVGKSPLHF.

The chain uses TRBV7-9 and TRBJ2-3; 9 nucleotides match TRBD1. V shed 1 base, J shed 3 bases, and the junction held 14 bases outside the gene matches. CDR1 is SEHNR and CDR2 is FQNEAQ in the germline V gene (reference sequence). This CDR3 spans 19 amino acids. The CDR3 loop is CASSLVQGQGRYSTDTQYF. DNA for the CDR3: TGTGCCAGCAGCTTAGTCCAAGGACAGGGGCGGTACTCGACAGATACGCAGTATTTT. Complete variable domain (other parts from reference TRBV7-9 and TRBJ2-3): DTGVSQNPRHKITKRGQNVTFRCDPISEHNRLYWYRQTLGQGPEFLTYFQNEAQLEKSRLLSDRFSAERPKGSFSTLEIQRTEQGDSAMYLCASSLVQGQGRYSTDTQYFGPGTRLTVL.

In regard to this clonotype: A much larger clonotype is one base distant, so this may be a read error. This sequence joins TRBV6-6 and TRBJ2-4; D gene ambiguous. This CDR3 contains 16 residues. Germline CDR1 is MNHNY and CDR2 is SVGAGI (reference sequence). CDR3 sequence: CASGYSAETPKNIQYF. In nucleotides, the CDR3 is TGTGCCAGCGGTTACTCGGCTGAGACACCAAAAAACATTCAGTACTTC.

This chain links TRBV11-1 with TRBJ2-3; D ambiguous. Germline V gene lookup returns CDR1 SGHAT and CDR2 FQDESV (reference sequence). V was clipped by 5 bases and J by 6 bases, with 12 bases between them. The CDR3 extends over 13 amino acids. CDR3 loop: CASSPRVGDTQYF. In DNA form, the CDR3 reads TGTGCCAGCAGCCCACGGGTGGGGGATACGCAGTATTTT. Full variable domain (rest looked up from reference TRBV11-1 and TRBJ2-3): EAEVAQSPRYKITEKSQAVAFWCDPISGHATLYWYRQILGQGPELLVQFQDESVVDDSQLPKDRFSAERLKGVDSTLKIQPAELGDSAMYLCASSPRVGDTQYFGPGTRLTVL.

The V gene is TRBV4-2, the J gene TRBJ1-1, with D uncertain. V shed 3 bases and J shed 5 bases, with 10 bases lying between them. The CDR3 has 13 residues. Germline CDR1 is LGHNA and CDR2 is YNFKEQ. The CDR3 nucleotides are TGTGCCAGCAGCCACCCGAAAGGGACTGAAGCTTTCTTT. This gives the protein CASSHPKGTEAFF.

This chain uses TRBV28 with TRBJ2-7; a possible D gene is TRBD1 (6 bases). The germline V gene encodes CDR1 MDHEN and CDR2 SYDVKM. Trimming took off 5 bases at V and 4 bases at J, with 21 bases between the two ends. The CDR3 totals 16 residues. The CDR3: CASSAGTTFQGYEQYF. DNA for the CDR3: TGTGCCAGCAGTGCCGGGACAACTTTTCAAGGGTACGAGCAGTACTTC.

The sample holds many counts of this clonotype. The J gene is TRBJ2-7, the V gene TRBV27; TRBD2 matches 7 bases. This CDR3 is built from 16 residues. Germline CDR1 MNHEY, CDR2 SMNVEV (reference sequence). Trimming took 3 bases from V and 1 from J; bases not matched to a gene: 9. CDR3 protein: CASSFKAGPFSYEQYF. The DNA for the CDR3 is TGTGCCAGCAGTTTCAAAGCGGGACCATTTTCCTACGAGCAGTACTTC.

At least ten counts were recorded for this clonotype. The chain joins TRBV28 to TRBJ2-4; D gene uncertain. Between the trimmed V and J ends, which lost 5 bases and 0 bases, there was a span of 14 bases. Germline-derived CDR1 and CDR2 are MDHEN and SYDVKM. The CDR3 consists of 16 residues. The chain's CDR3 is CASSHNQNRAKNIQYF. The CDR3, as DNA: TGTGCCAGCAGTCACAACCAGAACCGAGCCAAAAACATTCAGTACTTC. The complete variable domain, with remaining parts taken from reference TRBV28 and TRBJ2-4, reads DVKVTQSSRYLVKRTGEKVFLECVQDMDHENMFWYRQDPGLGLRLIYFSYDVKMKEKGDIPEGYSVSREKKERFSLILESASTNQTSMYLCASSHNQNRAKNIQYFGAGTRLSVL.

The rearrangement uses TRBV5-1 and TRBJ1-1; no reliable D call. Trimming pared 0 bases from V and 10 bases from J, leaving 13 bases between. CDR3 length: 13 amino acids. Germline CDR1 reads SGHRS; CDR2 reads YFSETQ. CDR3 in DNA: TGCGCCAGCAGCTTGGGGGCGGGCCACGGAGCTTTCTTT. Translation gives CASSLGAGHGAFF.

The chain links TRBV7-9 to TRBJ1-3, with a possible D match to TRBD1 (5 bases). Germline V gives CDR1 SEHNR, CDR2 FQNEAQ (reference sequence). The CDR3 is made up of 15 amino acids. V gave up 5 bases and J gave up 4 bases, with 15 bases separating them. CDR3 sequence (DNA): TGTGCCAGCAGCCCGGTTGGGGGATACGGAAACACCATATATTTT. Protein product: CASSPVGGYGNTIYF.

This clonotype has a count of ten or more. The V call is TRBV28, the J call TRBJ2-7, with 11 bases aligning to TRBD2. In germline, CDR1 is MDHEN, CDR2 SYDVKM. The CDR3 runs to 15 residues. V shed 4 bases, J shed 1 base, and the junction held 3 bases outside the gene matches. CDR3 in DNA: TGTGCCAGCAGTTCGACTAGCGGGACTTCCTACGAGCAGTACTTC. Its translation is CASSSTSGTSYEQYF.

This clonotype was counted ten times or more. The chain couples TRBV7-8 to TRBJ1-5; D remains unclear. Germline V gives CDR1 SGHVS, CDR2 FQNEAQ. V was trimmed by 2 bases and J by 2 bases, leaving 13 bases between them. The CDR3 runs 16 residues. CDR3 in amino acids: CASSLNIWGGNQPQHF. CDR3 DNA sequence: TGTGCCAGCAGCTTAAATATCTGGGGTGGCAATCAGCCCCAGCATTTT.

This clonotype was counted at least ten times. This sequence joins TRBV2 and TRBJ2-7; TRBD2 agrees at 11 bases. Germline V gene data show CDR1 as SNHLY and CDR2 as FYNNEI. There are 14 residues in the CDR3. The J segment lost 5 bases and the V segment lost 7 bases, leaving 7 bases of the junction unmatched. The CDR3 loop reads CASKPGLAADEQYF. The CDR3 bases are TGTGCCAGCAAACCGGGACTAGCGGCGGACGAGCAGTACTTC.

A few counts support this clonotype. CDR3 DNA sequence: TGTGCCAGCAGCTTCGGGCAGACCTATGGCTACACCTTC. Translating gives CASSFGQTYGYTF. V gene TRBV7-2 combines with J gene TRBJ1-2; D is ambiguous. CDR1 and CDR2 (germline): SGHTA, FQGNSA. The length of the CDR3 is 13 residues. The germline V and J ends were trimmed by 3 bases and 4 bases, with 9 bases remaining between them. The full variable domain, completed using reference TRBV7-2 and TRBJ1-2, is GAGVSQSPSNKVTEKGKDVELRCDPISGHTALYWYRQSLGQGLEFLIYFQGNSAPDKSGLPSDRFSAERTGGSVSTLTIQRTQQEDSAVYLCASSFGQTYGYTFGSGTRLTVV.

This clonotype appeared many times. The chain is built from TRBV6-1 and TRBJ1-1; TRBD1 matches 10 bases. Trimming cost V 6 bases and J 5 bases; bases outside gene matches: 6. CDR1 and CDR2 from the germline V gene are MNHNS and SASEGT. The CDR3 runs to 14 residues. CDR3 protein: CASSSGTGDTEAFF. The CDR3, as DNA: TGTGCCAGCAGCTCCGGGACAGGGGATACTGAAGCTTTCTTT.

The chain is built from TRBV30 and TRBJ1-3, with D possibly being TRBD1 (6 bases). Deletions cut 3 bases from V and 4 bases from J, with 16 bases between. The germline gives CDR1 GTSNPN, CDR2 SVGIG (reference sequence). CDR3 size: 15 residues. The CDR3, as DNA: TGTGCCTGGAGCCGAATGGGGGCATCGGGAAACACCATATATTTT. Protein sequence: CAWSRMGASGNTIYF.

This clonotype was seen only a few times. The CDR3 does not close with the conserved phenylalanine or tryptophan, likely indicating a read error. The DNA is left out, because the CDR3 cannot be placed on it with certainty; the CDR3 is given as TCRdb lists it. The chain combines TRBV4-1 with TRBJ1-2. Per germline, CDR1 MGHRA and CDR2 YSYEKL. The CDR3 spans 8 residues, counting both ends. CDR3 residues: CASSQAVY.

This clonotype was seen many times. This chain links TRBV7-6 with TRBJ1-1; a possible D gene is TRBD1 (5 bases). Germline CDR1 reads SGHVS; CDR2 reads FNYEAQ. CDR3 length: 17 residues. V lost 5 bases, J lost 3 bases, and 22 bases lay in between. The CDR3 protein is CASSPGGTSRSDTEAFF. The DNA for the CDR3 is TGTGCCAGCAGCCCCGGGGGAACGAGTCGGTCGGACACTGAAGCTTTCTTT.

This clonotype has just a few counts. This chain joins TRBV30 and TRBJ1-1, with a tentative D call TRBD1 (6 bases). Trimming removed 4 bases from V and 5 bases from J, with 8 bases in between. The CDR3 length is 11 residues. From germline, CDR1 is GTSNPN and CDR2 SVGIG (reference sequence). This chain's CDR3 is CAWKGGTEAFF. CDR3 DNA: TGTGCCTGGAAAGGGGGAACTGAAGCTTTCTTT.

This clonotype was detected many times. The gene calls are TRBV12-3 or TRBV12-4 and TRBJ1-2; 7 nucleotides agree with TRBD1. J was trimmed by 2 bases and V by 6 bases; bases with no gene match: 6. The CDR3 contains 14 residues. The CDR3 DNA sequence: TGTGCCAGCAGCTTATCGGGACAGAACTATGGCTACACCTTC. It is translated as CASSLSGQNYGYTF.

There are many counts of this clonotype. The rearrangement links TRBV2 to TRBJ1-2; 7 bases are a match to TRBD1. CDR1 is SNHLY, CDR2 FYNNEI, per germline. The CDR3 runs 14 residues. V lost 4 bases and J lost 4; bases outside the gene matches: 6. In nucleotides, the CDR3 is TGTGCCAGCAGTGGACAGGGATCCCCCTATGGCTACACCTTC. It is translated as CASSGQGSPYGYTF.

This clonotype was seen a handful of times. This CDR3 is CASSYSKGINTGELFF. In nucleotides, the CDR3 is TGTGCCAGCAGTTACTCGAAAGGCATCAACACCGGGGAGCTGTTTTTT. The chain couples TRBV6-9 to TRBJ2-2; D ambiguous. Trimming took off 3 bases at V and 2 bases at J, with 13 bases between the two ends. This CDR3 region has 16 residues. The germline V gene has CDR1 MNHGY and CDR2 SVAAGI.

This clonotype has just a few counts. V and J are TRBV10-3 and TRBJ1-1; tentative D call: TRBD1 (5 bases). The V gene's germline CDR1 is ENHRY and CDR2 SYGVKD. The CDR3 consists of 15 residues. Deletions cut 5 bases from V and 7 bases from J, with 20 bases between. DNA for the CDR3: TGTGCCATCAGTAAGGGGCAGACCCTTGAGGGTGAAGCTTTCTTT. This encodes CAISKGQTLEGEAFF.

There are a few counts of this clonotype. This chain joins TRBV11-2 and TRBJ2-2, with a possible D match to TRBD1 (6 bases). Germline V lookup: CDR1 SGHAT, CDR2 FQNNGV. The V end was cut by 1 base, the J end by 2 bases, with 11 bases between. The CDR3 is 16 amino acids. The CDR3 loop is CASSLATGGNTGELFF. The CDR3 region has the DNA TGTGCCAGCAGCTTAGCGACAGGTGGTAACACCGGGGAGCTGTTTTTT. The full variable domain, completed using reference TRBV11-2 and TRBJ2-2, is EAGVAQSPRYKIIEKRQSVAFWCNPISGHATLYWYQQILGQGPKLLIQFQNNGVVDDSQLPKDRFSAERLKGVDSTLKIQPAKLEDSAVYLCASSLATGGNTGELFFGEGSRLTVL.

This clonotype has just a few counts. The rearrangement links TRBV27 to TRBJ1-6, with a weak D call TRBD1 (6 bases). Germline CDR1 is MNHEY and CDR2 is SMNVEV (reference sequence). Deletions cut 6 bases from V and 8 bases from J, with 14 bases between. This CDR3 is built from 14 residues. CDR3 residues: CASSRTGLDSPLHF. The CDR3 DNA is TGTGCCAGCAGCAGAACAGGGTTGGATTCACCCCTCCACTTT.

This clonotype has a handful of counts. V gene TRBV6-1 combines with J gene TRBJ2-2, with 7 bases identical to TRBD1. The CDR3 covers 14 residues. In germline, CDR1 is MNHNS, CDR2 SASEGT. J gave up 8 bases and V 4 bases, and 7 bases lay outside the gene matches. This CDR3 reads CASSGTGFLGELFF. CDR3 nucleotides: TGTGCCAGCAGTGGGACAGGATTTTTGGGGGAGCTGTTTTTT.

This clonotype was picked up many times. The chain is built from TRBV28 and TRBJ1-2, with D uncertain. Germline CDR1 reads MDHEN; CDR2 reads SYDVKM. CDR3 length: 10 residues. V was clipped by 8 bases and J by 3 bases, with 4 bases between them. The CDR3 nucleotides are TGTGCCAGCGGATACTATGGCTACACCTTC. Protein sequence: CASGYYGYTF.

This clonotype has ten or more counts. The chain employs TRBV2 and TRBJ2-5, with 8 nucleotides matching TRBD2. The CDR3 consists of 14 residues. Germline V CDR1 and CDR2: SNHLY, FYNNEI. V shed 5 bases and J 5 bases; nucleotides not matched to a gene: 7. CDR3 nucleotide sequence: TGTGCCAGCAGTACCGGGACTAGTCTCGAGACCCAGTACTTC. Encoded protein: CASSTGTSLETQYF.

This clonotype was observed a handful of times. This rearrangement joins TRBV6-5 to TRBJ1-1; a possible D gene is TRBD1 (5 bases). In germline, CDR1 is MNHEY, CDR2 SVGAGI. V lost 4 bases and J 11 bases, leaving 14 bases between the germline ends. This CDR3 has 12 amino acids. CDR3 loop: CASSSWGVFAFF. The CDR3 region has the DNA TGTGCCAGCAGTTCTTGGGGGGTTTTCGCTTTCTTT.

This chain connects TRBV7-9 to TRBJ1-4, with D maybe TRBD1 (5 bases). V was shortened by 1 base and J by 8 bases, with 14 bases between the two germline ends. The CDR3 has 15 residues. Germline values: CDR1 SEHNR, CDR2 FQNEAQ (reference sequence). This CDR3 reads CASSLGGGQGEKLFF. In nucleotides, the CDR3 is TGTGCCAGCAGCTTAGGGGGCGGACAAGGCGAAAAACTGTTTTTT.

The chain links TRBV6-1 to TRBJ2-7; no clear D. In germline, CDR1 is MNHNS, CDR2 SASEGT. This CDR3 comprises 12 residues. The V end was cut by 8 bases, the J end by 4 bases, with 12 bases between. The CDR3 region has the DNA TGTGCCAGCGGCTGGGGAATTTACGAGCAGTACTTC. It is translated as CASGWGIYEQYF.